What follows are 28 T cell receptor beta chains derived from one specimen sequenced in a study of T cell responses to AZD1222 COVID-19 vaccine. TCRdb keeps only in-frame clones here, not all; method: immunoSEQ multiplex PCR. This table has about 150,000 clones, more than 80% appearing once. The material was peripheral blood, obtained on day 0 of AZD1222 vaccination. These TCRs come from an adult in good health.

This clone was picked up a small number of times. The CDR3: CASRGNSGRTRAEQYF. The CDR3 DNA sequence: TGTGCCAGCAGGGGGAACTCGGGCCGCACCAGAGCCGAGCAGTACTTC. The chain recombines TRBV27 with TRBJ2-7; D call uncertain. The CDR3 is 16 amino acids. CDR1 is MNHEY, CDR2 SMNVEV, per germline (reference sequence). The V and J ends lost 6 bases and 6 bases respectively, with 24 bases between them.

The chain recombines TRBV5-1 with TRBJ1-4, with 11 bases fitting TRBD1. J lost 7 bases, V lost 0 bases, and 5 bases had no gene match. The CDR3 totals 16 residues. Germline V gene data show CDR1 as SGHRS and CDR2 as YFSETQ. DNA for the CDR3: TGCGCCAGCAGCTTGGCTGGGACAGGGGGAAGTGAAAAACTGTTTTTT. This sequence encodes CASSLAGTGGSEKLFF. Combining the CDR3 with reference TRBV5-1 and TRBJ1-4 gives the whole variable domain KAGVTQTPRYLIKTRGQQVTLSCSPISGHRSVSWYQQTPGQGLQFLFEYFSETQRNKGNFPGRFSGRQFSNSRSEMNVSTLELGDSALYLCASSLAGTGGSEKLFFGSGTQLSVL.

The chain carries TRBV12-3 or TRBV12-4 and TRBJ1-2; D gene uncertain. The CDR3 length is 12 residues. V lost 5 bases to trimming and J lost 8 bases, with 12 bases between them. Here the CDR3 reads CASSPPGRGYTF. The CDR3 DNA reads TGTGCCAGCAGTCCTCCCGGGAGGGGCTACACCTTC.

The V call is TRBV2, the J call TRBJ2-5, with D tentatively TRBD1 (6 bases). Germline assignment: CDR1 SNHLY and CDR2 FYNNEI. The CDR3 covers 16 residues. V lost 7 bases and J 5 bases, leaving 23 bases between the germline ends. CDR3 DNA: TGTGCCAGCACCTCGAAAAGGAACAGGGTTGGGGAGACCCAGTACTTC. Its translation is CASTSKRNRVGETQYF. Full variable domain (outside the CDR3, taken from reference TRBV2 and TRBJ2-5): EPEVTQTPSHQVTQMGQEVILRCVPISNHLYFYWYRQILGQKVEFLVSFYNNEISEKSEIFDDQFSVERPDGSNFTLKIRSTKLEDSAMYFCASTSKRNRVGETQYFGPGTRLLVL.

This chain links TRBV11-2 with TRBJ1-4; maybe TRBD1 (6 bases). Germline CDR1 and CDR2: SGHAT and FQNNGV. V lost 5 bases and J 0 bases, leaving 10 bases between the germline ends. CDR3 length: 15 amino acids. The CDR3 DNA reads TGTGCCAGCAGCGCGGACAGTTCAACTAATGAAAAACTGTTTTTT. Protein sequence: CASSADSSTNEKLFF.

The chain couples TRBV7-6 to TRBJ1-6, with no clear D. Per germline, CDR1 SGHVS and CDR2 FNYEAQ. The CDR3 totals 16 residues. V was clipped by 1 base and J by 0 bases, with 7 bases between them. This CDR3 is CASSLGGISYNSPLHF. The DNA of the CDR3 is TGTGCCAGCAGCTTAGGTGGGATCTCCTATAATTCACCCCTCCACTTT.

This rearrangement joins TRBV7-3 to TRBJ2-3, with TRBD1 matching over 11 bases. J was trimmed by 6 bases and V by 5 bases; bases with no gene match: 4. CDR1 is SGHTA, CDR2 FQGTGA, per germline. This CDR3 comprises 14 residues. CDR3 region: CASSLGTGGDTQYF. The DNA for the CDR3 is TGTGCCAGCAGCCTAGGGACAGGGGGGGATACGCAGTATTTT.

The chain recombines TRBV6-5 with TRBJ1-2; D remains unclear. Per germline, CDR1 MNHEY and CDR2 SVGAGI. The CDR3 sequence is 14 residues long. Trimming shortened V by 0 bases and J by 3 bases, and 8 bases separated the two germline ends. CDR3 sequence (DNA): TGTGCCAGCAGTTACTCGAGGACTGACTATGGCTACACCTTC. Translating gives CASSYSRTDYGYTF.

This clone was found a few times. The gene calls are TRBV2 and TRBJ1-5; D unresolved. The CDR3 spans 14 residues. The V end was cut by 3 bases, the J end by 5 bases, with 11 bases between. Germline values: CDR1 SNHLY, CDR2 FYNNEI. The CDR3 region has the DNA TGTGCCAGCAGTGAGGCGGCACGAGATCAGCCCCAGCATTTT. Translating it yields CASSEAARDQPQHF.

V gene TRBV5-1 combines with J gene TRBJ2-1, with D perhaps matching TRBD1 (5 bases). The CDR3 is 15 residues long. Deletions cut 0 bases from V and 7 bases from J, with 14 bases between. Germline CDR1 is SGHRS and CDR2 is YFSETQ. The CDR3: CASSLGGTQSNEQFF. CDR3 sequence (DNA): TGCGCCAGCAGCTTGGGGGGCACCCAATCGAATGAGCAGTTCTTC.

This sequence joins TRBV5-1 and TRBJ1-5; maybe TRBD1 (5 bases). The length of the CDR3 is 15 residues. Germline V CDR1 and CDR2: SGHRS, YFSETQ. V was cut by 2 bases and J by 3 bases, with 12 bases left in between. The DNA of the CDR3 is TGCGCCAGCAGCTTAACCGGACACCACAATCAGCCCCAGCATTTT. This translates into CASSLTGHHNQPQHF.

V gene TRBV7-3 combines with J gene TRBJ1-1; TRBD1 is a possible D gene (5 bases). The length of the CDR3 is 15 residues. The germline CDR1 and CDR2 sequences are SGHTA and FQGTGA. The ends were cut back, 4 bases at V and 4 bases at J, with 16 bases in the middle. The CDR3 bases are TGTGCCAGCAGCTCTGATTACAGGTCGGGCACTGAAGCTTTCTTT. As protein: CASSSDYRSGTEAFF. The variable domain in full, completed from reference TRBV7-3 and TRBJ1-1, reads GAGVSQTPSNKVTEKGKYVELRCDPISGHTALYWYRQSLGQGPEFLIYFQGTGAADDSGLPNDRFFAVRPEGSVSTLKIQRTERGDSAVYLCASSSDYRSGTEAFFGQGTRLTVV.

This clone has ten or more counts. The rearrangement links TRBV9 to TRBJ2-7, with TRBD1 matching over 7 bases. After removal of 2 bases from V and 6 bases from J, the junction contained 8 bases not matched to a gene. Per the germline V gene, CDR1 is SGDLS and CDR2 is YYNGEE. This CDR3 contains 14 residues. CDR3 sequence reads: CASSVRTEGAEQYF. The DNA of the CDR3 is TGTGCCAGCAGCGTGAGGACCGAGGGGGCCGAGCAGTACTTC.

The rearrangement joins TRBV28 to TRBJ2-3; D may be TRBD1 (6 bases). The CDR3 totals 16 residues. V gave up 6 bases and J gave up 4 bases, with 20 bases separating them. Germline CDR1 MDHEN, CDR2 SYDVKM. CDR3 nucleotides: TGTGCCAGCAGGGGTGCAGGGGTAATTCTAGCAGATACGCAGTATTTT. As protein: CASRGAGVILADTQYF.

The chain carries TRBV5-1 and TRBJ1-2; 9 bases line up with TRBD1. Germline lookup yields CDR1 SGHRS and CDR2 YFSETQ. The CDR3 has 16 residues. V dropped 5 bases and J dropped 5; count of bases not matched to a gene: 13. The CDR3 region is CASRLGGQGSAYGYTF. In nucleotides, the CDR3 is TGCGCCAGCAGACTGGGGGGACAGGGCAGCGCGTATGGCTACACCTTC.

The rearrangement links TRBV19 to TRBJ2-5; 9 positions match TRBD1. The J segment lost 2 bases and the V segment lost 5 bases, leaving 15 bases of the junction unmatched. This CDR3 has 18 residues. Germline loops: CDR1 LNHDA, CDR2 SQIVND (reference sequence). The CDR3 DNA reads TGTGCCAGTAGTCGCACAGGGGGCGCGACCAAAATTCAAGAGACCCAGTACTTC. Amino acids: CASSRTGGATKIQETQYF.

The V call is TRBV7-9, the J call TRBJ2-7, with 8 bases that match TRBD1. Germline V gene data show CDR1 as SEHNR and CDR2 as FQNEAQ (reference sequence). J gave up 2 bases and V 7 bases, and 10 bases lay outside the gene matches. The CDR3 contains 15 residues. The CDR3: CASTTSDRATYEQYF. CDR3 bases: TGTGCCAGCACCACCTCGGACAGGGCCACCTACGAGCAGTACTTC.

This sequence joins TRBV6-5 and TRBJ1-5; D call uncertain. V dropped 0 bases and J dropped 7 bases, with 7 bases sitting between them. From germline, CDR1 is MNHEY and CDR2 SVGAGI. CDR3 size: 13 residues. The CDR3 is CASSYSPQQPQHF. The CDR3 nucleotides are TGTGCCAGCAGTTACTCGCCACAACAGCCCCAGCATTTT.

The chain employs TRBV30 and TRBJ2-1; TRBD1 aligns across 8 bases. CDR1 is GTSNPN and CDR2 is SVGIG in the germline V gene (reference sequence). The CDR3 has 12 residues. V lost 8 bases and J lost 9; bases outside the gene matches: 9. The CDR3 DNA is TGTGCCGGCAGCCAGGGGGCGGTTGAGCAGTTCTTC. It translates to CAGSQGAVEQFF. Drawing the rest from reference TRBV30 and TRBJ2-1, the complete variable domain is SQTIHQWPATLVQPVGSPLSLECTVEGTSNPNLYWYRQAAGRGLQLLFYSVGIGQISSEVPQNLSASRPQDRQFILSSKKLLLSDSGFYLCAGSQGAVEQFFGPGTRLTVL.

The rearrangement uses TRBV28 and TRBJ1-4; the match to TRBD1 covers 8 bases. The CDR3 sequence is 15 residues long. The trim removed 4 bases at V and 3 bases at J, leaving 4 bases unmatched. From germline, CDR1 is MDHEN and CDR2 SYDVKM. This chain's CDR3 is CASSYLTGANEKLFF. The CDR3 region has the DNA TGTGCCAGCAGTTACTTGACAGGGGCTAATGAAAAACTGTTTTTT. The full variable domain, rest sourced from reference TRBV28 and TRBJ1-4, is DVKVTQSSRYLVKRTGEKVFLECVQDMDHENMFWYRQDPGLGLRLIYFSYDVKMKEKGDIPEGYSVSREKKERFSLILESASTNQTSMYLCASSYLTGANEKLFFGSGTQLSVL.

The rearrangement uses TRBV6-6 and TRBJ1-5; 8 bases align to TRBD1. Germline assignment: CDR1 MNHNY and CDR2 SVGAGI (reference sequence). V shed 5 bases and J 7 bases; nucleotides not matched to a gene: 4. The CDR3 runs 13 residues. CDR3 bases: TGTGCCAGCAGTCGGACAGGGAACCAGCCCCAGCATTTT. Translated: CASSRTGNQPQHF.

DNA of the CDR3: TGTGCCAGTAGTTCCCTGGGATTTGAAAAACTGTTTTTT. This codes for CASSSLGFEKLFF. This chain links TRBV19 with TRBJ1-4; D gene unclear. Looked up from germline, CDR1 is LNHDA and CDR2 is SQIVND (reference sequence). Trimming stripped 5 bases from V and 7 bases from J, with 11 bases between. The CDR3 has 13 residues. Supplemented by reference TRBV19 and TRBJ1-4, the full variable domain reads DGGITQSPKYLFRKEGQNVTLSCEQNLNHDAMYWYRQDPGQGLRLIYYSQIVNDFQKGDIAEGYSVSREKKESFPLTVTSAQKNPTAFYLCASSSLGFEKLFFGSGTQLSVL.

The chain recombines TRBV5-1 with TRBJ1-3, with D uncertain. The CDR3 contains 20 residues. Per germline, CDR1 SGHRS and CDR2 YFSETQ. Trimming shortened V by 1 base and J by 1 base, and 24 bases separated the two germline ends. This CDR3 is CASSLKSSLARVESGNTIYF. The CDR3 region has the DNA TGCGCCAGCAGCTTGAAATCATCCCTTGCTAGGGTGGAATCTGGAAACACCATATATTTT.

For the CDR3, the DNA is TGTGCCAGCAGGCAGGACAGGGGTCTCCCACTGGACTACGAGCAGTACTTC. This encodes CASRQDRGLPLDYEQYF. V is TRBV27 and J is TRBJ2-7; 9 bases agree with TRBD1. The V segment lost 6 bases and the J segment 3 bases; nucleotides outside the gene matches: 15. This CDR3 has 17 amino acids. Germline CDR1 and CDR2: MNHEY and SMNVEV (reference sequence).

This clone was detected only a few times. The J gene is TRBJ1-1, the V gene TRBV11-3, with 8 bases lining up with TRBD1. CDR1 is SGHNT, CDR2 YENEEA, per germline. Trimming removed 3 bases from V and 5 bases from J; junction bases left unmatched: 2. This CDR3 has 13 amino acids. CDR3 sequence reads: CASSFRTGTEAFF. The CDR3 DNA is TGTGCCAGCAGCTTTCGGACAGGGACTGAAGCTTTCTTT.

The chain is built from TRBV9 and TRBJ2-7; 10 positions match TRBD1. With V trimmed by 2 bases and J by 2 bases, 1 base remained unmatched. This CDR3 is built from 14 residues. The germline V gene encodes CDR1 SGDLS and CDR2 YYNGEE. The CDR3 region is CASSVGQGAYEQYF. For the CDR3, the DNA is TGTGCCAGCAGCGTCGGACAGGGGGCCTACGAGCAGTACTTC.

This clone was found a few times. This chain uses TRBV6-5 with TRBJ1-5, with 8 positions matching TRBD1. With V trimmed by 4 bases and J by 3 bases, 8 bases remained unmatched. Germline V lookup: CDR1 MNHEY, CDR2 SVGAGI. The CDR3 is 16 amino acids. CDR3 loop: CASSWDRFGNNQPQHF. The DNA for the CDR3 is TGTGCCAGCAGTTGGGACAGGTTCGGGAACAATCAGCCCCAGCATTTT.

The chain combines TRBV6-1 with TRBJ1-3, with a weak D call TRBD1 (5 bases). V was shortened by 2 bases and J by 9 bases, with 11 bases between the two germline ends. This CDR3 contains 13 residues. Per the germline V gene, CDR1 is MNHNS and CDR2 is SASEGT. The DNA for the CDR3 is TGTGCCAGCAGTGAATCCGGCAGGGCCACCATATATTTT. This gives the protein CASSESGRATIYF.